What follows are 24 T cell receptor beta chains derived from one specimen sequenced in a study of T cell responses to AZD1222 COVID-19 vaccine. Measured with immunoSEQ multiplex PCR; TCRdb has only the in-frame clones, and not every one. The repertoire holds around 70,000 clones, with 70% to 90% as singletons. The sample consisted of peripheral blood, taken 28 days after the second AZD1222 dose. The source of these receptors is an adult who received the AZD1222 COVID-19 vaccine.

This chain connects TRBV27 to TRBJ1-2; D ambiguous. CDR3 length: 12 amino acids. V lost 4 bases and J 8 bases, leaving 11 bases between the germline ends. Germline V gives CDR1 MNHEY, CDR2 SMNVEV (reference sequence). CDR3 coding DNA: TGTGCCAGCAGTTCAAGGACCGGCGGCTACACCTTC. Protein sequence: CASSSRTGGYTF.

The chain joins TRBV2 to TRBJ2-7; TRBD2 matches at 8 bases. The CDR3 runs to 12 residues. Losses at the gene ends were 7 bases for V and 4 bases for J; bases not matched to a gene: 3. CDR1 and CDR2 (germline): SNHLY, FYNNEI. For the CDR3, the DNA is TGTGCCAGCAAGAGCGGGAGTTACGAGCAGTACTTC. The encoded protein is CASKSGSYEQYF.

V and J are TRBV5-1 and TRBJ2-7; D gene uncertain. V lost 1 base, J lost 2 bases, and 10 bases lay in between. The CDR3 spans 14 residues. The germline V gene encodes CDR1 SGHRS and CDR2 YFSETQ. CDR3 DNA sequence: TGCGCCAGCAGCTTGCCAGCGATCACCTACGAGCAGTACTTC. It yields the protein CASSLPAITYEQYF.

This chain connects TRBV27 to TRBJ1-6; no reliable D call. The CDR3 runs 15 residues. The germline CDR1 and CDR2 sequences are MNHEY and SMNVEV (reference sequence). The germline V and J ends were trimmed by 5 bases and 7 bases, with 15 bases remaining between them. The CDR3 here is CASSQDPVSNSPLHF. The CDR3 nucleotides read TGTGCCAGCAGTCAGGACCCCGTGTCGAATTCACCCCTCCACTTT.

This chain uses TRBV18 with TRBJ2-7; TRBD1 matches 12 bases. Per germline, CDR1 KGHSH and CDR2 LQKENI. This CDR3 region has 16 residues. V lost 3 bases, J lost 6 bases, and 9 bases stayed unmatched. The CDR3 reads CASSPLTGTGGSEQYF. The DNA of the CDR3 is TGTGCCAGCTCACCTCTAACCGGGACAGGGGGCTCCGAGCAGTACTTC.

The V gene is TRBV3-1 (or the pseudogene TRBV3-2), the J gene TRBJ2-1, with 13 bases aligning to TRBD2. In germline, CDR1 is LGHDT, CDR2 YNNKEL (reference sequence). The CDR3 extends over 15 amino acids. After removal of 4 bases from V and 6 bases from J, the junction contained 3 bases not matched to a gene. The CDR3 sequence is CASSLRTSGSNEQFF. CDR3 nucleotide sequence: TGTGCCAGCAGCCTTCGGACTAGCGGGAGCAATGAGCAGTTCTTC.

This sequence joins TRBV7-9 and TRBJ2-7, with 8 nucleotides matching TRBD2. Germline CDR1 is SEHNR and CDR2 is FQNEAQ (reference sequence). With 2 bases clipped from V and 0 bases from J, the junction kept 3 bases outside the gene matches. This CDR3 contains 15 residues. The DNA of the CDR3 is TGTGCCAGCAGCTTACAACTAGCGGCCTCCTACGAGCAGTACTTC. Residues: CASSLQLAASYEQYF.

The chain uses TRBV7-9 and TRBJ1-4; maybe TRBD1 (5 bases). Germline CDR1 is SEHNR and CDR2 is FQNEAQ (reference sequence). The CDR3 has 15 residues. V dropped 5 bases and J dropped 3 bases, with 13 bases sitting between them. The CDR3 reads CASSPRGDPNEKLFF. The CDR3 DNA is TGTGCCAGCAGCCCTCGGGGCGATCCTAATGAAAAACTGTTTTTT.

CDR3 loop: CASSLGSLTGRDEQYF. The CDR3 nucleotides are TGTGCCAGCAGCTTAGGGAGTTTGACAGGGCGCGACGAGCAGTACTTC. The chain is built from TRBV7-6 and TRBJ2-7, with 7 bases aligning to TRBD1. Per germline, CDR1 SGHVS and CDR2 FNYEAQ. The ends lost 1 base at V and 5 bases at J; junction bases unmatched: 11. The CDR3 consists of 16 residues.

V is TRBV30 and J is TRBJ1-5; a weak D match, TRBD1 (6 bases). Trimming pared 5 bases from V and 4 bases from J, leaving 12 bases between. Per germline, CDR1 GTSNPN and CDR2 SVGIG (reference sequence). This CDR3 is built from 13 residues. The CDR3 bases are TGTGCCTGGTCCGCGCAGGGGAATCAGCCCCAGCATTTT. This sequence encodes CAWSAQGNQPQHF.

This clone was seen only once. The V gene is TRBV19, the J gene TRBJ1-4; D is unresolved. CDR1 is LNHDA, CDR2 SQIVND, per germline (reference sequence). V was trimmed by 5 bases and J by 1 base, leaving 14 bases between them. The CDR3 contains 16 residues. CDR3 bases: TGTGCCAGTAGTCCAGAGAGGGTGGGAACTAATGAAAAACTGTTTTTT. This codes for CASSPERVGTNEKLFF.

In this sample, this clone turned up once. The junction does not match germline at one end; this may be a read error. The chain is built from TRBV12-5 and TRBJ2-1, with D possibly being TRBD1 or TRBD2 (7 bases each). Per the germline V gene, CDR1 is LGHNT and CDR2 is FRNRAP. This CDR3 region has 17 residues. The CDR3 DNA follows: TGTGCTAGTGGTTTGGTAAACGTGGGAGGGGGCGGCAATCAGCAGTTCTTC. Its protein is CASGLVNVGGGGNQQFF.

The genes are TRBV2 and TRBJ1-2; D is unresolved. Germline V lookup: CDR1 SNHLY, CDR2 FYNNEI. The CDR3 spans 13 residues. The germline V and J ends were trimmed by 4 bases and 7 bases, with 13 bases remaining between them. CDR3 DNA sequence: TGTGCCAGCAGTGTAGGAGGTGCGGGTGGCTACACCTTC. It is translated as CASSVGGAGGYTF. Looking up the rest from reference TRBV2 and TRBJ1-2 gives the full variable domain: EPEVTQTPSHQVTQMGQEVILRCVPISNHLYFYWYRQILGQKVEFLVSFYNNEISEKSEIFDDQFSVERPDGSNFTLKIRSTKLEDSAMYFCASSVGGAGGYTFGSGTRLTVV.

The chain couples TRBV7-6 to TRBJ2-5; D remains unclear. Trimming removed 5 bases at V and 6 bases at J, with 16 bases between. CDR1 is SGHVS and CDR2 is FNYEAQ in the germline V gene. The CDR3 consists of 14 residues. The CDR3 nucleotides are TGTGCCAGCAGCATGACCGTTAAAGCGCAGACCCAGTACTTC. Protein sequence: CASSMTVKAQTQYF.

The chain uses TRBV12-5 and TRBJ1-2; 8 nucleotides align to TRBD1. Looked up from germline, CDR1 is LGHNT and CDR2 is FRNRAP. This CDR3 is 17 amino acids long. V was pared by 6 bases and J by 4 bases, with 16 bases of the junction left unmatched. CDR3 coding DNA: TGTGCTAGTGGGGACCGGGACAGGACATTGAACTTCTATGGCTACACCTTC. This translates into CASGDRDRTLNFYGYTF.

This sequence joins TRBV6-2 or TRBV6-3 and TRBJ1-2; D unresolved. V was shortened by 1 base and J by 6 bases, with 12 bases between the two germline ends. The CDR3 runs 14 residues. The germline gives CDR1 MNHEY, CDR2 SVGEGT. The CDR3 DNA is TGTGCCAGCAGTTACTTCCAGAAGGAAGATGGCTACACCTTC. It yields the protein CASSYFQKEDGYTF.

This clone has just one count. As DNA, the CDR3 is TGTGCCAGCAGTGAATACGGACCGAGGGCCGCTGAAAAACTGTTTTTT. Protein sequence: CASSEYGPRAAEKLFF. The V gene is TRBV25-1, the J gene TRBJ1-4; D gene unclear. The CDR3 sequence is 16 residues long. The V and J ends lost 0 bases and 7 bases respectively, with 15 bases between them. Germline loops: CDR1 MGHDK, CDR2 SYGVNS.

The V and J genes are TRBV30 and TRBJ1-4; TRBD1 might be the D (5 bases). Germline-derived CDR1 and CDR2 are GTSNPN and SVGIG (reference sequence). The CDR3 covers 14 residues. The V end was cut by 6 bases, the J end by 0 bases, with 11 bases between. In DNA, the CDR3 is TGTGCCTGTAACCCGGGGGCAACTAATGAAAAACTGTTTTTT. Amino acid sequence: CACNPGATNEKLFF.

As DNA, the CDR3 is TGTGCCAGCAGCCCCTCCGGGACAGGGGGCACTGAAGCTTTCTTT. Translation: CASSPSGTGGTEAFF. The chain has TRBV7-2 and TRBJ1-1; 11 bases are a match to TRBD1. This CDR3 contains 15 residues. J was trimmed by 4 bases and V by 5 bases; bases with no gene match: 6. CDR1 and CDR2 from the germline V gene are SGHTA and FQGNSA.

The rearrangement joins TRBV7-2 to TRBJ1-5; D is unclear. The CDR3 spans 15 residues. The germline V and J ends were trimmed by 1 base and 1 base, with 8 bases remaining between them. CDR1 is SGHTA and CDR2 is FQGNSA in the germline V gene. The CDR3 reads CASSLVTASNQPQHF. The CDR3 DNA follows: TGTGCCAGCAGCTTAGTCACAGCAAGCAATCAGCCCCAGCATTTT.

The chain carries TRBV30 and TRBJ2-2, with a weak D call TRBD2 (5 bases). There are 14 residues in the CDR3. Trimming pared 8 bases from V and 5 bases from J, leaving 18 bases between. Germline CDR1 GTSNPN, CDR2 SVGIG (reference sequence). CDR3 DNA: TGTGCCGGCAGCCAGGCCCCGGGGACCGGGGAGCTGTTTTTT. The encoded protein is CAGSQAPGTGELFF.

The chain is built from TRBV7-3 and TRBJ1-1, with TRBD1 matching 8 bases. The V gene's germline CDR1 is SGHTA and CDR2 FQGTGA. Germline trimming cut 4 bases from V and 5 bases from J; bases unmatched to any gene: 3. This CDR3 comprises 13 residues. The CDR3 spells CASSSQGVTEAFF. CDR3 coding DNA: TGTGCCAGCAGCTCACAGGGGGTGACTGAAGCTTTCTTT.

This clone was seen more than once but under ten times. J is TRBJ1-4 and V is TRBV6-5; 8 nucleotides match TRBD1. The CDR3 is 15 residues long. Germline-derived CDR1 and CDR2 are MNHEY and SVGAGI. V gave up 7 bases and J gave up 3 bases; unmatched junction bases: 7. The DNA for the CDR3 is TGTGCCAGCACCTTAACAGGGGGGGCTAATGAAAAACTGTTTTTT. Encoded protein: CASTLTGGANEKLFF.

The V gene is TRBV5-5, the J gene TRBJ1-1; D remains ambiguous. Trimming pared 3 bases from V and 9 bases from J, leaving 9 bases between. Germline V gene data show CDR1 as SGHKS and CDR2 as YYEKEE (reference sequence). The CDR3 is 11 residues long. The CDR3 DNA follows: TGTGCCAGCAGCTCGGACCTCCAAGCTTTCTTT. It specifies CASSSDLQAFF.